The source of this T cell receptor beta chain is a study of spatial heterogeneity in lung cancer. Study information: Consistent detection of more beta-chain than alpha-chain sequences was observed. Mean representation of each unique TCR and UMI combination in the raw reads exceeded 9.5 occurrences.

Time point denoted: sample taken at primary tumor resection. No cells were sorted before sequencing. The whole RNA sequenced was extracted from tumor, nontumor lung or frozen PBMC. The cohort: some 73 early-stage, untreated non-small cell lung cancer patients. TCRdb redid the calling of the 5' RACE reads with MiXCR, one entry per CDR3 protein. Counted here are under 30,000 distinct CDR3 sequences, 4.7% occurring once; the ten biggest clones make up less than 5.5%. This clonotype was detected many times. No antigen is known for it. Notes on the study in general: Detection of ubiquitous tumor TCRs in blood was higher at resection than follow-up.

This CDR3 contains 15 residues. In germline, CDR1 is SGHAT, CDR2 FQNNGV. Trimming at V came to 8 bases and at J to 0 bases, leaving 8 bases not matched to a gene. The receptor was derived from a male donor with early-stage non-small cell lung cancer. Sequencing used PBMCs, obtained at surgery. The rearrangement links TRBV11-2 to TRBJ2-3; 7 nucleotides agree with TRBD2. The CDR3 DNA follows: TGTGCCAGCCTCAGGGCGGGGGATAGCACAGATACGCAGTATTTT. As protein: CASLRAGDSTDTQYF. Using reference TRBV11-2 and TRBJ2-3 for the parts outside the CDR3, the full variable domain is EAGVAQSPRYKIIEKRQSVAFWCNPISGHATLYWYQQILGQGPKLLIQFQNNGVVDDSQLPKDRFSAERLKGVDSTLKIQPAKLEDSAVYLCASLRAGDSTDTQYFGPGTRLTVL.